These 18 T cell receptor beta chains came from one sample sequenced in a study of cytomegalovirus exposure and HLA in healthy donors. Clones were read by immunoSEQ multiplex PCR, and TCRdb kept only the in-frame ones, dropping some. The table includes about 120,000 clones, 85% to 90% detected once. Sequenced sample: PBMCs. The receptors originated from a woman aged 18 to 35 in good health and CMV-seropositive.

This rearrangement joins TRBV18 to TRBJ1-1, with 7 positions matching TRBD1. The CDR3 totals 17 residues. CDR1 is KGHSH, CDR2 LQKENI, per germline. J was trimmed by 3 bases and V by 6 bases; bases with no gene match: 16. CDR3 nucleotide sequence: TGTGCCAGCTCGCGCGGGACAGTTCAATTGCGGTACACTGAAGCTTTCTTT. Protein product: CASSRGTVQLRYTEAFF.

V gene TRBV18 combines with J gene TRBJ1-1; 8 nucleotides line up with TRBD1. V was pared by 2 bases and J by 4 bases, with 6 bases of the junction left unmatched. Germline lookup yields CDR1 KGHSH and CDR2 LQKENI. The CDR3 contains 15 residues. CDR3 in amino acids: CASSPTGGGGTEAFF. The CDR3 nucleotides are TGTGCCAGCTCACCAACAGGGGGAGGGGGCACTGAAGCTTTCTTT.

The J gene is TRBJ1-1, the V gene TRBV9; D is perhaps TRBD1 (6 bases). The CDR3 runs to 18 residues. V lost 0 bases, J lost 1 base, and 19 bases lay in between. Germline values: CDR1 SGDLS, CDR2 YYNGEE. As DNA, the CDR3 is TGTGCCAGCAGCGTAGAGGATTTGTGGTGGGGGCCGAACACTGAAGCTTTCTTT. Amino acids: CASSVEDLWWGPNTEAFF.

The chain joins TRBV2 to TRBJ1-1; 9 bases align to TRBD1. The germline V gene has CDR1 SNHLY and CDR2 FYNNEI. The CDR3 spans 16 residues. CDR3 DNA: TGTGTACCGGACCGGGACAGGGAGGTGAAGAACACTGAAGCTTTCTTT. As protein: CVPDRDREVKNTEAFF.

The chain links TRBV4-2 to TRBJ2-1; 8 bases fit TRBD2. Germline CDR1 LGHNA, CDR2 YNFKEQ. J was trimmed by 0 bases and V by 1 base; bases with no gene match: 2. This CDR3 has 16 residues. The CDR3 is CASSQGGGSSYNEQFF. CDR3 bases: TGTGCCAGCAGCCAAGGCGGGGGGAGCTCCTACAATGAGCAGTTCTTC.

The J gene is TRBJ1-5, the V gene TRBV19, with 8 bases aligning to TRBD1. The CDR3 has 16 residues. The V and J ends lost 6 bases and 6 bases, in that order; junction bases with no gene match: 13. Germline V gene sequence: CDR1 LNHDA, CDR2 SQIVND (reference sequence). The CDR3 DNA reads as TGTGCCAGTAGAACTATTACAGGGGGGCCGCGTCAGCCCCAGCATTTT. This gives the protein CASRTITGGPRQPQHF.

The chain uses TRBV5-1 and TRBJ2-1; TRBD2 matches 12 bases. V lost 4 bases to trimming and J lost 1 base; unmatched junction nucleotides: 9. The CDR3 runs to 18 residues. Germline V CDR1 and CDR2: SGHRS, YFSETQ. The CDR3 nucleotides are TGCGCCAGCAGCACGCTAGCGGGGGGGCCTGCGTCCTACAATGAGCAGTTCTTC. Amino acid sequence: CASSTLAGGPASYNEQFF.

The chain has TRBV9 and TRBJ2-7; 8 nucleotides match TRBD1. The CDR3 covers 14 residues. V was pared by 3 bases and J by 3 bases, with 5 bases of the junction left unmatched. From germline, CDR1 is SGDLS and CDR2 YYNGEE. The CDR3 bases are TGTGCCAGCAGCGAACAGGGGGGAAGCTACGAGCAGTACTTC. Translating gives CASSEQGGSYEQYF.

The sample holds one count of this clone. The chain uses TRBV5-6 and TRBJ2-1; 12 bases match TRBD2. Germline assignment: CDR1 SGHDT and CDR2 YYEEEE. V was clipped by 1 base and J by 4 bases; unmatched bases: 12. The CDR3 is 19 amino acids. In DNA, the CDR3 is TGTGCCAGCAGCTTGACCCTAATACTAGCGGGAGGAGTGTACAATGAGCAGTTCTTC. Protein sequence: CASSLTLILAGGVYNEQFF.

This clone came up once. This chain links TRBV10-3 with TRBJ2-5; tentative D call: TRBD2 (6 bases). The CDR3 totals 15 residues. The germline V gene has CDR1 ENHRY and CDR2 SYGVKD. Trimming pared 0 bases from V and 0 bases from J, leaving 8 bases between. The CDR3 spells CAISESSGHQETQYF. The CDR3 DNA reads as TGTGCCATCAGTGAGTCTAGCGGCCACCAAGAGACCCAGTACTTC.

This chain joins TRBV15 and TRBJ1-4; 8 positions agree with TRBD1. CDR1 LNHNV and CDR2 YYDKDF come from the germline V gene (reference sequence). The CDR3 has 15 amino acids. V lost 1 base to trimming and J lost 6 bases; unmatched junction nucleotides: 4. The CDR3 DNA reads TGTGCCACCAGCAGAGTGGCAGGGGGCGATGAAAAACTGTTTTTT. Translating gives CATSRVAGGDEKLFF.

With regard to this clone: Other DNA sequences in this specimen translate into the identical CDR3. This chain links TRBV4-1 with TRBJ2-1; D unclear. The CDR3 extends over 14 amino acids. Trimming cost V 1 base and J 6 bases, with 10 bases left between them. Germline assignment: CDR1 MGHRA and CDR2 YSYEKL. CDR3 sequence reads: CASSQAFPGNEQFF. The CDR3, as DNA: TGCGCCAGCAGCCAAGCCTTCCCGGGCAATGAGCAGTTCTTC.

The CDR3 loop reads CASSPEGLGYTF. In nucleotides, the CDR3 is TGTGCCAGCAGCCCGGAGGGCCTTGGCTACACCTTC. The chain has TRBV7-9 and TRBJ1-2; D is unresolved. Germline values: CDR1 SEHNR, CDR2 FQNEAQ (reference sequence). CDR3 length: 12 amino acids. V lost 5 bases and J lost 7, with 11 bases in between.

The chain uses TRBV20-1 and TRBJ2-7; the match to TRBD1 covers 7 bases. There are 11 residues in the CDR3. J was trimmed by 3 bases and V by 5 bases; bases with no gene match: 1. The germline V gene has CDR1 DFQATT and CDR2 SNEGSKA (reference sequence). CDR3 DNA sequence: TGCAGTGCTCGGGACAGCTACGAGCAGTACTTC. Translating it yields CSARDSYEQYF.

V is TRBV6-1 and J is TRBJ2-5, with TRBD2 matching 8 bases. Germline CDR1 and CDR2: MNHNS and SASEGT. The CDR3 is made up of 13 amino acids. V trimming: 5 bases; J trimming: 5 bases; junction bases outside the gene matches: 4. As DNA, the CDR3 is TGTGCCAGCAGTACCGCGGGGGGCGAGACCCAGTACTTC. Its translation is CASSTAGGETQYF.

This clone was observed a single time. V is TRBV7-2 and J is TRBJ1-5; D ambiguous. The CDR3 has 17 amino acids. Deletions cut 2 bases from V and 2 bases from J, with 16 bases between. Germline values: CDR1 SGHTA, CDR2 FQGNSA. Written as DNA, the CDR3 is TGTGCCAGCAGCTTAAATCGCCGAGCCTCCGGCAATCAGCCCCAGCATTTT. Residues: CASSLNRRASGNQPQHF.

The V call is TRBV4-1, the J call TRBJ2-3; 9 nucleotides match TRBD2. With V trimmed by 2 bases and J by 8 bases, 8 bases remained unmatched. CDR1 and CDR2 from the germline V gene are MGHRA and YSYEKL. The CDR3 is 15 amino acids. CDR3 coding DNA: TGCGCCAGCAGCCAATCGACTAGCGGAGTCGGTACGCAGTATTTT. Protein: CASSQSTSGVGTQYF.

The chain joins TRBV9 to TRBJ2-6; D perhaps matches TRBD2 (7 bases). Germline CDR1 reads SGDLS; CDR2 reads YYNGEE. The CDR3 sequence is 18 residues long. Trimming left V 6 bases short and J 3 bases short, with 22 bases between. As DNA, the CDR3 is TGTGCCAGCACCAATACCCGGGGGGCAGAAGGTGGGGCCAACGTCCTGACTTTC. Translating gives CASTNTRGAEGGANVLTF.